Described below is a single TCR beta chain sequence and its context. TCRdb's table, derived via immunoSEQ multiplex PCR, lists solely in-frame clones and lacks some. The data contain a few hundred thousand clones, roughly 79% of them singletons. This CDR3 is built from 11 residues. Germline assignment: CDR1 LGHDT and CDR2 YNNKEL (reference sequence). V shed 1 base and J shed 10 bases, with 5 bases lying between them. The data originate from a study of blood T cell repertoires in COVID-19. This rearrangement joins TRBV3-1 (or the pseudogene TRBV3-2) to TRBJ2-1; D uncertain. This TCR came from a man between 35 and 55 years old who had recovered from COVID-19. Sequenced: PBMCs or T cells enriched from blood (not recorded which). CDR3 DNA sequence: TGTGCCAGCAGCCAAGCGGTCGAGCAGTTCTTC. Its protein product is CASSQAVEQFF.